The present TCR beta chain was sequenced within a study of T cells expressing NK-cell markers. TCRdb reprocessed the 5' RACE reads and keeps a single row for each CDR3 protein, giving no DNA. The listing contains about 150,000 distinct CDR3 sequences. In the case of this clonotype: Its specificity is not known.

Per the germline V gene, CDR1 is SGHAT and CDR2 is FQDESV (reference sequence). CDR3 length: 11 amino acids. Broader study findings: It was still unclear whether expanded NKG2C+ T cell clones were HCMV specific.

Sequenced sample: blood T cells: a sorted CD56 or NKG2C T cell subset, CD4+ or CD8+ T cells, or bulk PBMC T cells (not recorded which). This chain connects TRBV11-1 to TRBJ2-3. The sequence derives from a man aged 18-69 years in good health. The CDR3 loop reads CASSGLDTQYF.